The 30 T cell receptor beta chains given below trace back to one sample, sequenced in a study of cytomegalovirus exposure and HLA in healthy donors. Researchers ran the PCR with 60 Vbeta and 13 Jbeta primers. The method was immunoSEQ multiplex PCR; TCRdb's version includes in-frame clones alone and lacks a portion of them. The data show around 200,000 clones, 70% to 80% seen once. The source material was PBMCs. The receptors shown here come from a man aged 25 to 40 in good health and CMV-seronegative.

The V gene is TRBV6-4, the J gene TRBJ2-3, with a tentative D call TRBD1 (5 bases). CDR3 length: 14 residues. Germline CDR1 is MRHNA and CDR2 is SNTAGT. V was clipped by 1 base and J by 3 bases, with 8 bases between them. The CDR3 DNA sequence: TGTGCCAGCAGTGACTTGGGGCGGACAGATACGCAGTATTTT. Translated, it gives CASSDLGRTDTQYF.

The V gene is TRBV5-1, the J gene TRBJ2-5; 14 bases are shared with TRBD2. V lost 0 bases to trimming and J lost 4 bases; unmatched junction nucleotides: 11. Germline V gives CDR1 SGHRS, CDR2 YFSETQ. The CDR3 spans 19 residues. The CDR3 bases are TGCGCCAGCAGCTTGGAGCCCAGACTTGGACTAGCGGGAGGAGAGACCCAGTACTTC. Its protein is CASSLEPRLGLAGGETQYF.

With respect to this clone: The junction departs from germline at one end; a sequencing error may be responsible. This chain links TRBV6-1 with TRBJ2-2; D gene uncertain. The germline V gene has CDR1 MNHNS and CDR2 SASEGT. CDR3 length equals 16 residues. The CDR3 nucleotides read TGTGCCAGCAGAGAAGCAGCGAAGAGCCTCACCGGGGAGCTGTTTTTT. Protein sequence: CASREAAKSLTGELFF.

This chain joins TRBV27 and TRBJ2-3, with 8 bases lining up with TRBD2. The V and J ends lost 10 bases and 4 bases, in that order; junction bases with no gene match: 10. CDR1 MNHEY and CDR2 SMNVEV come from the germline V gene (reference sequence). The CDR3 spans 14 residues. In DNA, the CDR3 is TGTGCCACGATGGTCGCAGCGGGAGCAGATACGCAGTATTTT. This encodes CATMVAAGADTQYF.

The chain employs TRBV5-1 and TRBJ1-6; possibly TRBD1 for D (6 bases). V was cut by 0 bases and J by 8 bases, with 9 bases left in between. CDR3 length: 14 residues. Germline V gene lookup returns CDR1 SGHRS and CDR2 YFSETQ. CDR3 loop: CASSLAGVHSPLHF. In DNA, the CDR3 is TGCGCCAGCAGCTTGGCAGGGGTCCATTCACCCCTCCACTTT.

This clone was picked up a small number of times. The rearrangement uses TRBV6-4 and TRBJ2-3; D perhaps matches TRBD2 (6 bases). The length of the CDR3 is 15 residues. Germline lookup yields CDR1 MRHNA and CDR2 SNTAGT. The ends were cut back, 3 bases at V and 4 bases at J, with 14 bases in the middle. The CDR3 DNA is TGTGCCAGCAGTGATCTTGAGGGAGGCCCAGATACGCAGTATTTT. Translating it yields CASSDLEGGPDTQYF.

V usage is TRBV28 and J usage is TRBJ2-1; 12 bases align to TRBD2. After removal of 3 bases from V and 9 bases from J, the junction contained 3 bases not matched to a gene. The germline CDR1 and CDR2 sequences are MDHEN and SYDVKM. This CDR3 comprises 14 residues. The chain's CDR3 is CASSFASGRGEQFF. CDR3 nucleotides: TGTGCCAGCAGTTTCGCTAGCGGGAGGGGTGAGCAGTTCTTC.

The gene calls are TRBV7-6 and TRBJ2-7; TRBD2 agrees at 11 bases. The CDR3 covers 19 residues. Germline trimming cut 1 base from V and 2 bases from J; bases unmatched to any gene: 13. Per the germline V gene, CDR1 is SGHVS and CDR2 is FNYEAQ. The CDR3 DNA follows: TGTGCCAGCAGCTTAGACGCGACTAGCGGGACCCCACCGCCCTACGAGCAGTACTTC. Its translation: CASSLDATSGTPPPYEQYF.

The chain joins TRBV7-3 to TRBJ2-7; 9 nucleotides align to TRBD2. CDR3 length equals 15 residues. V lost 5 bases and J lost 0; bases outside the gene matches: 5. CDR1 is SGHTA, CDR2 FQGTGA, per germline. CDR3 region: CASSPGTSRSYEQYF. Written as DNA, the CDR3 is TGTGCCAGCAGCCCGGGGACTAGCCGCTCCTACGAGCAGTACTTC.

This rearrangement joins TRBV11-2 to TRBJ1-6; D is ambiguous. This CDR3 contains 14 residues. V shed 1 base and J shed 7 bases, with 8 bases lying between them. Germline values: CDR1 SGHAT, CDR2 FQNNGV. CDR3 in amino acids: CASSLVGGNSPLHF. CDR3 in DNA: TGTGCCAGCAGCTTAGTTGGAGGGAATTCACCCCTCCACTTT.

V and J are TRBV27 and TRBJ1-4, with TRBD1 as a possible D gene (5 bases). V shed 5 bases and J shed 0 bases, with 19 bases lying between them. This CDR3 contains 18 residues. Per germline, CDR1 MNHEY and CDR2 SMNVEV (reference sequence). The CDR3 bases are TGTGCCAGCAGTCCAAGCAAGACAGATATTACAACTAATGAAAAACTGTTTTTT. This sequence encodes CASSPSKTDITTNEKLFF.

This rearrangement joins TRBV27 to TRBJ2-3; a possible D gene is TRBD2 (5 bases). Germline assignment: CDR1 MNHEY and CDR2 SMNVEV (reference sequence). Trimming took 8 bases from V and 2 from J, leaving 5 bases between them. The CDR3 has 11 residues. The CDR3: CASGLTDTQYF. The CDR3 DNA is TGTGCCAGCGGACTCACAGATACGCAGTATTTT.

V and J are TRBV6-5 and TRBJ1-5, with D maybe TRBD1 (6 bases). CDR1 is MNHEY and CDR2 is SVGAGI in the germline V gene. The CDR3 sequence is 13 residues long. V was trimmed by 6 bases and J by 5 bases, leaving 11 bases between them. The chain's CDR3 is CASSSQGHQPQHF. As DNA, the CDR3 is TGTGCCAGCAGCTCACAGGGTCATCAGCCCCAGCATTTT.

The genes are TRBV5-1 and TRBJ2-1, with TRBD2 identical over 8 bases. V shed 1 base and J 7 bases; nucleotides not matched to a gene: 7. Germline values: CDR1 SGHRS, CDR2 YFSETQ. The CDR3 length is 15 residues. This chain's CDR3 is CASSLTGGKGNEQFF. For the CDR3, the DNA is TGCGCCAGCAGCTTGACGGGAGGGAAGGGTAATGAGCAGTTCTTC.

CDR3 in DNA: TGTGCCAGCAGCCAAGATGTGGGAGCCCGCACAGATACGCAGTATTTT. Amino acid sequence: CASSQDVGARTDTQYF. The chain links TRBV14 to TRBJ2-3; a possible D gene is TRBD2 (5 bases). Deletions cut 0 bases from V and 1 base from J, with 11 bases between. This CDR3 has 16 amino acids. CDR1 is SGHDN, CDR2 FVKESK, per germline.

In this sample, this clone turned up once. This chain links TRBV10-3 with TRBJ2-1; 11 nucleotides agree with TRBD2. The V gene's germline CDR1 is ENHRY and CDR2 SYGVKD. After removal of 8 bases from V and 10 bases from J, the junction contained 22 bases not matched to a gene. The CDR3 loop spans 18 amino acids. CDR3 region: CAILIWTGVGSGRAEQFF. The CDR3 bases are TGTGCCATCCTAATCTGGACAGGGGTTGGTAGCGGGAGGGCCGAGCAGTTCTTC.

J is TRBJ2-2 and V is TRBV2, with 9 bases matching TRBD1. Trimming removed 7 bases from V and 2 bases from J; junction bases left unmatched: 5. CDR3 length: 15 amino acids. Looked up from germline, CDR1 is SNHLY and CDR2 is FYNNEI. The CDR3 DNA reads as TGTGCCAGCAATTTGGACAGGGGTAACACCGGGGAGCTGTTTTTT. It is translated as CASNLDRGNTGELFF.

This clone was detected only a few times. The chain employs TRBV7-9 and TRBJ2-5, with 9 bases aligning to TRBD2. CDR1 and CDR2 from the germline V gene are SEHNR and FQNEAQ (reference sequence). V gave up 7 bases and J gave up 1 base; unmatched junction bases: 16. The CDR3 totals 18 residues. The CDR3 region has the DNA TGTGCCAGCAACCACCGGGGTTTGAGAGCGGGGGGCCAAGAGACCCAGTACTTC. Its protein product is CASNHRGLRAGGQETQYF.

CDR3 protein: CASSLDPGTEAFF. As DNA, the CDR3 is TGTGCCAGCAGCTTAGATCCGGGCACTGAAGCTTTCTTT. The chain is built from TRBV7-2 and TRBJ1-1; D is uncertain. The V gene lost 1 base and the J gene lost 4 bases, with 7 bases spanning the gap. Germline V gene sequence: CDR1 SGHTA, CDR2 FQGNSA. CDR3 length: 13 residues.

This chain connects TRBV28 to TRBJ2-1; TRBD1 aligns across 7 bases. The J segment lost 5 bases and the V segment lost 8 bases, leaving 12 bases of the junction unmatched. CDR1 and CDR2 from the germline V gene are MDHEN and SYDVKM. This CDR3 is built from 15 residues. Here the CDR3 DNA reads TGTGCCAGCGCAAGCGCCGGGACAGTCGACAATGAGCAGTTCTTC. Translation: CASASAGTVDNEQFF.

This chain connects TRBV19 to TRBJ2-3; TRBD2 aligns across 12 bases. The length of the CDR3 is 16 residues. CDR1 is LNHDA, CDR2 SQIVND, per germline (reference sequence). V lost 3 bases to trimming and J lost 2 bases; unmatched junction nucleotides: 3. The DNA of the CDR3 is TGTGCCAGTAGTATGACTAGCGGGAGCTTCACAGATACGCAGTATTTT. Protein sequence: CASSMTSGSFTDTQYF. Full variable domain (missing parts from reference TRBV19 and TRBJ2-3): DGGITQSPKYLFRKEGQNVTLSCEQNLNHDAMYWYRQDPGQGLRLIYYSQIVNDFQKGDIAEGYSVSREKKESFPLTVTSAQKNPTAFYLCASSMTSGSFTDTQYFGPGTRLTVL.

The V call is TRBV7-2, the J call TRBJ2-7; possible D gene TRBD1, 5 bases. The CDR3 extends over 17 amino acids. Germline lookup yields CDR1 SGHTA and CDR2 FQGNSA. Trimming took 4 bases from V and 2 from J, leaving 21 bases between them. CDR3 sequence reads: CASSSPGNRIAAYEQYF. CDR3 sequence (DNA): TGTGCCAGCAGCTCCCCCGGAAACAGGATAGCCGCCTACGAGCAGTACTTC. The full variable domain, completed using reference TRBV7-2 and TRBJ2-7, is GAGVSQSPSNKVTEKGKDVELRCDPISGHTALYWYRQSLGQGLEFLIYFQGNSAPDKSGLPSDRFSAERTGGSVSTLTIQRTQQEDSAVYLCASSSPGNRIAAYEQYFGPGTRLTVT.

This chain uses TRBV11-2 with TRBJ2-1; 7 positions agree with TRBD2. The V gene's germline CDR1 is SGHAT and CDR2 FQNNGV. V shed 4 bases, J shed 5 bases, and the junction held 5 bases outside the gene matches. The CDR3 contains 14 residues. CDR3 residues: CASSSTAGNNEQFF. CDR3 nucleotides: TGTGCCAGCAGCTCGACAGCGGGGAACAATGAGCAGTTCTTC. The entire variable domain, with the rest obtained from reference TRBV11-2 and TRBJ2-1, is as follows: EAGVAQSPRYKIIEKRQSVAFWCNPISGHATLYWYQQILGQGPKLLIQFQNNGVVDDSQLPKDRFSAERLKGVDSTLKIQPAKLEDSAVYLCASSSTAGNNEQFFGPGTRLTVL.

V gene TRBV21-1 combines with J gene TRBJ2-3; the table gives TRBD1 as D, unverified against the DNA. TRBV21-1 counts as a pseudogene. The CDR3 is 14 residues long. This CDR3 reads CASSPGQGQNTQYF. The CDR3 region has the DNA TGTGCCAGCAGCCCGGGACAGGGGCAAAATACGCAGTATTTT.

The chain couples TRBV5-5 to TRBJ2-6; the D is unclear. Germline assignment: CDR1 SGHKS and CDR2 YYEKEE (reference sequence). The CDR3 is 16 residues long. Trimming took 6 bases from V and 2 from J, leaving 15 bases between them. The CDR3 is CASTPGPTPGANVLTF. CDR3 DNA: TGTGCCAGCACCCCAGGCCCGACCCCTGGGGCCAACGTCCTGACTTTC.

This rearrangement joins TRBV5-6 to TRBJ1-1; 8 positions agree with TRBD1. The J segment lost 1 base and the V segment lost 3 bases, leaving 5 bases of the junction unmatched. This CDR3 spans 15 amino acids. Germline values: CDR1 SGHDT, CDR2 YYEEEE. The CDR3 DNA follows: TGTGCCAGCAGCTCAGGACAGGGATGGAACACTGAAGCTTTCTTT. Encoded protein: CASSSGQGWNTEAFF.

This clone turned up a few times. The sample contains more than one DNA sequence encoding this CDR3. This chain links TRBV25-1 with TRBJ2-5; D call uncertain. Germline V gene sequence: CDR1 MGHDK, CDR2 SYGVNS. V lost 8 bases to trimming and J lost 4 bases, with 5 bases between them. This CDR3 is 10 amino acids long. The CDR3 nucleotides read TGTGCCAGCTCAGGAGAGACCCAGTACTTC. Residues: CASSGETQYF.

The rearrangement links TRBV28 to TRBJ1-1; D uncertain. The CDR3 totals 12 residues. Germline assignment: CDR1 MDHEN and CDR2 SYDVKM. Between the trimmed V and J ends, which lost 3 bases and 4 bases, there was a span of 6 bases. The CDR3 coding sequence is TGTGCCAGCAGTTTGTATAGCACTGAAGCTTTCTTT. Its protein product is CASSLYSTEAFF.

This clone occurred a few times. This chain links TRBV15 with TRBJ1-5, with 8 bases fitting TRBD1. The CDR3 is 17 residues long. Germline loops: CDR1 LNHNV, CDR2 YYDKDF (reference sequence). The junction had 8 bases not matched to a gene; V was cut back by 3 bases and J by 1 base. The CDR3, as DNA: TGTGCCACCAGCAGTGAATTCGGACAGGGCAGCAATCAGCCCCAGCATTTT. Translating it yields CATSSEFGQGSNQPQHF.

About this clone itself: Just one base apart from a much larger clone, this may be a read error. V is TRBV7-2 and J is TRBJ2-1; TRBD2 matches at 10 bases. Germline loops: CDR1 SGHTA, CDR2 FQGNSA. The CDR3 runs to 15 residues. Trimming at V came to 5 bases and at J to 0 bases, leaving 1 base not matched to a gene. The CDR3 nucleotides are TGTGCCAGCAGCCCTAGCGGGAGCTCCTACAATGAGCAGTTCTTC. As protein: CASSPSGSSYNEQFF.